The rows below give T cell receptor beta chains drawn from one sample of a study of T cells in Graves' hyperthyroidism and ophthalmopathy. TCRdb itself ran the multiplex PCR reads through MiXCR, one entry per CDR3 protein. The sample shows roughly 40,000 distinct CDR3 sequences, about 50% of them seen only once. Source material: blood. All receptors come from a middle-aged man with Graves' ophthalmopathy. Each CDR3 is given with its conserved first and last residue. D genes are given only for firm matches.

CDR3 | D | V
CSVVEGIGTDTQYF | . | TRBV29-1
CASSLDGVGNSGNTIYF | . | TRBV5-1
CASNSGSSYEQFF | . | TRBV5-1
CASRRREENTLYF | . | TRBV28
CSARVTGRSETQHF | . | TRBV20-1
CASSKTGGDGNTIYF | TRBD1 | TRBV7-8
CASILQGNQPQHF | . | TRBV6-1
CASKLGREAFF | . | TRBV19
CSVARGNYGYTF | . | TRBV29-1
CASSQDRVEGLETQYF | . | TRBV14
CARSHNSPHHF | . | TRBV28
CRPDRVDHNEQFF | TRBD1 | TRBV20-1
CASSLSNYGYTF | . | TRBV7-2
CARAWGGRTQYF | . | TRBV9
CASSRTSEQYF | TRBD2 | TRBV6-4
CASSYGTSGGQNNEQFF | TRBD2 | TRBV6-5
CASSFGTNKRADTQYF | . | TRBV5-1
CASALGGEGSPLHF | . | TRBV10-1
CASSLFPGQGADTQYF | TRBD1 | TRBV11-2
CASNHRGYNEQFF | . | TRBV6-1
CSLRAGRINEQYF | . | TRBV12-3/TRBV12-4
CASSQEGYSPLHF | . | TRBV14
CSVQGLDFYEQYF | . | TRBV29-1
CASSLRVSYEQYF | . | TRBV7-8
CASSTHLGPANTGELFF | . | TRBV5-4
CASSLPTACYSNQPQHF | . | TRBV7-3
CSASQGGGNTIYF | . | TRBV20-1
CDTLLFEQYF | . | TRBV7-8
CSVEGGRGGDTQYF | TRBD2 | TRBV29-1
CSVRTAKQPQHF | . | TRBV20-1
CASKGGRGANYGYTF | . | TRBV19
CASSIADRGLSGYTF | TRBD1 | TRBV19
CSARPYQGYSPLHF | . | TRBV20-1
CASSPGQAQEQYF | TRBD1 | TRBV5-1
CASSVSWQLNTEAFF | . | TRBV9